This T cell receptor (beta chain) was captured by sequencing in a study of blood T cell repertoires in COVID-19. On the study more broadly: PBMCs, B-cell-depleted T cells, or T cells provided the cDNA or gDNA that made up the material.

Under the authors' procedure: It was from reference gene primer amplification that nucleated cell counts were estimated. Libraries were prepared by immunoSEQ multiplex PCR; TCRdb keeps only in-frame clonotypes and omits some of them. The D gene and trimming were derived from the DNA, and the V and J assignments and clone size from that table. The sample carries about 17,000 clones, roughly 93% recorded once. The sequence came from a human donor in a cohort sampled during active COVID-19. The sequenced material came from peripheral blood.

The CDR3 nucleotides are TGCGCCAGCAGCCAAGGGCACCTTGGCGGGGAGCTGTTTTTT. Its protein is CASSQGHLGGELFF. V and J are TRBV4-1 and TRBJ2-2, with unresolved D. Germline values: CDR1 MGHRA, CDR2 YSYEKL. This CDR3 comprises 14 residues. V lost 1 base to trimming and J lost 7 bases, with 10 bases between them.